This is a list of T cell receptor beta chains from one sample in a study of shared clonotypes between healthy human individuals. Some clones are missing from TCRdb's copy, which holds only in-frame ones; the method was immunoSEQ multiplex PCR. Of fewer than 600,000 clones listed, more than 75% are singletons. The sample comprised PBMCs. All receptors derive from a woman between 35 and 50 years old in good health. Some clones in this sample may be carry-over from other donors' samples. The CDR3 runs from the conserved cysteine through the conserved F or W. Each record gives: clone size, V gene, D gene, J gene, CDR3 DNA, CDR3 protein. A D gene is named only where the DNA matches it firmly. The size field is filled for only some rows; it gives once, few, many or a size class.

>NA|TRBV28|TRBD2|TRBJ2-1
TGTGCCAGCCTGGGGACTAGCGGGAGTACCGGGATCTACAATGAGCAGTTCTTC
CASLGTSGSTGIYNEQFF
>once|TRBV28|NA|TRBJ2-7
TGTGCCAGCAGCCCCCCAGGTGTCCCACCAACCGACGAGCAGTACTTC
CASSPPGVPPTDEQYF
>NA|TRBV2|TRBD1|TRBJ1-1
TGTGCCAGCACACAGTTGACAGGGGGGTTTACTGAAGCTTTCTTT
CASTQLTGGFTEAFF
>once|TRBV7-9|TRBD1|TRBJ2-2
TGTGCCAGCAGCCAAAAAAGACAGGGGAACGGTGGCGGGGAGCTGTTTTTT
CASSQKRQGNGGGELFF
>NA|TRBV29-1|NA|TRBJ1-4
TGCAGCGTTGGGCCCAATAATGAAAAACTGTTTTTT
CSVGPNNEKLFF
>few|TRBV6-5|NA|TRBJ2-7
TGTGCCAGCAGTTACTCCACGGGCGAGCAGTACTTC
CASSYSTGEQYF
>NA|TRBV28|TRBD1|TRBJ1-3
TGTGCCAGCAGTCTAACAGGGGGATCTGGAAACACCATATATTTT
CASSLTGGSGNTIYF
>NA|TRBV28|NA|TRBJ2-1
TGTGCCAGCAGGGGGAGCTCCTACAATGAGCAGTTCTTC
CASRGSSYNEQFF
>once|TRBV21-1|NA|TRBJ1-1
TGTGCCGCGCCCCCCCCAGGGAACACTGAAGCTTTCTTT
CAAPPPGNTEAFF
>NA|TRBV7-3|TRBD1|TRBJ2-1
TGTGCCAGCAGCTTAGGGGCAAGAGGACAGGGGAGTCCCTACAATGAGCAGTTCTTC
CASSLGARGQGSPYNEQFF
>NA|TRBV19|NA|TRBJ2-2
TGTGCCAGTAGTGCCCGACTAGACGGGGAGCTGTTTTTT
CASSARLDGELFF
>NA|TRBV10-2|NA|TRBJ1-2
TGCGCCAGCAGTGAGTTTTTCCCGGGTTTGAGGAGTAATGGCTACACCTTC
CASSEFFPGLRSNGYTF
>NA|TRBV29-1|NA|TRBJ1-2
TGCAGCGTTGAGGTGATTAGGTATAACTATGGCTACACCTTC
CSVEVIRYNYGYTF
>few|TRBV7-2|NA|TRBJ1-5
TGTGCCAGCAGCTCCTATTCCAATCAGCCCCAGCATTTT
CASSSYSNQPQHF
>NA|TRBV30|TRBD2|TRBJ2-3
TGTGCCTGGAGTCGGGCTAGCGGGGCCCGGGATACGCAGTATTTT
CAWSRASGARDTQYF
>NA|TRBV29-1|NA|TRBJ2-5
TGCAGCGTTCAAGCAACCAGGACAGCCCAAGAGACCCAGTACTTC
CSVQATRTAQETQYF
>NA|TRBV21-1|NA|TRBJ1-2
TGTGCCAGCAGCAAAGGTTTGACAGGGGTTGGCTACACCTTC
CASSKGLTGVGYTF
>NA|TRBV7-9|NA|TRBJ2-7
TGTGCCAGCAGCAAAACGTACTACGAGCAGTACTTC
CASSKTYYEQYF
>NA|TRBV15|TRBD1|TRBJ1-1
TGTGCCACCAGCAGAGATGCAGGGGGTGGCACTGAAGCTTTCTTT
CATSRDAGGGTEAFF
>NA|TRBV28|NA|TRBJ1-1
TGTGCCAGCAGTTTAGGGGACTGGGCGAACACTGAAGCTTTCTTT
CASSLGDWANTEAFF
>many|TRBV21-1|NA|TRBJ1-2
TGTGCCAGCAGCAAACAGGGCTACACCTTC
CASSKQGYTF
>NA|TRBV4-1|NA|TRBJ2-3
TGCGCCAGCAGCCGGGTTAGCGTTGAGGGCACAGATACGCAGTATTTT
CASSRVSVEGTDTQYF
>NA|TRBV10-3|NA|TRBJ2-6
TGTGCCATCAGCGTGGCGGCAGGGGTGCCTGGGGCCAACGTCCTGACTTTC
CAISVAAGVPGANVLTF
>NA|TRBV7-3|NA|TRBJ1-2
TGTGCCAGCAGCGAGGGACAAGGCGGCTACACCTTC
CASSEGQGGYTF
>NA|TRBV27|NA|TRBJ2-7
TGTGCCAGCAGTTTAGGAACAGGGAGGTACGAGCAGTACTTC
CASSLGTGRYEQYF
>NA|TRBV5-1|NA|TRBJ1-1
TGCGCCAGCAGCTTGAACAGGGACACTGAAGCTTTCTTT
CASSLNRDTEAFF
>once|TRBV29-1|NA|TRBJ2-1
TGCAGCGCCGGGACCCCCAACGACGATGAGCAGTTCTTC
CSAGTPNDDEQFF
>NA|TRBV7-2|NA|TRBJ2-1
TGTGCCAGCAGCTTATCCTACTCCTACAATGAGCAGTTCTTC
CASSLSYSYNEQFF
>NA|TRBV6-1|TRBD1|TRBJ2-5
TGTGCCAGCAACACAGGGGGCCGGGAGACCCAGTACTTC
CASNTGGRETQYF
>NA|TRBV5-4|TRBD2|TRBJ2-2
TGTGCCAGCAGCCCGGGAGGGCCTCTCGGGGAGCTGTTTTTT
CASSPGGPLGELFF
>few|TRBV7-9|NA|TRBJ2-1
TGTGCCAGCAGCCCCTCCACTAGCCCCTCCCTCAACAATGAGCAGTTCTTC
CASSPSTSPSLNNEQFF
>NA|TRBV25-1|NA|TRBJ2-1
TGTGCCAGCAGTGACAGGGGTAGATACAATGAGCAGTTCTTC
CASSDRGRYNEQFF
>NA|TRBV5-1|TRBD1|TRBJ1-2
TGCGCCAGCAGCTTGGACAGGGGTTCCAGCTATGGCTACACCTTC
CASSLDRGSSYGYTF
>few|TRBV21-1|NA|TRBJ2-1
TGTGCCAGCAGCAGCAGGGATGCTTTCCACAATGAGCAGTTCTTC
CASSSRDAFHNEQFF
>NA|TRBV11-2|TRBD1|TRBJ2-1
TGTGCCAGCAGCCAGATGAATCTAGGGGGCCGCAATGAGCAGTTCTTC
CASSQMNLGGRNEQFF
>NA|TRBV30|TRBD1|TRBJ1-5
TGTGCCTGGAGTATGACAGGGAGTACCAATCAGCCCCAGCATTTT
CAWSMTGSTNQPQHF
>NA|TRBV4-1|NA|TRBJ2-7
TGCGCCAGCAGCCAAGGTGGGCACTACGAGCAGTACTTC
CASSQGGHYEQYF
>once|TRBV19|NA|TRBJ2-5
TGTGCCAGTAGTACCTTTGGAGAGACCCAGTACTTC
CASSTFGETQYF
>NA|TRBV28|NA|TRBJ2-5
TGTGCCAGCAGTTTAGTGGGGCAGAACCAAGAGACCCAGTACTTC
CASSLVGQNQETQYF
>NA|TRBV5-1|NA|TRBJ2-3
TGCGCCAGCAGCTCCCCCACAGATACGCAGTATTTT
CASSSPTDTQYF
>once|TRBV7-3|NA|TRBJ2-3
TGTGCCAGCAGCTTAATGGGGGGTGGCACAGATACGCAGTATTTT
CASSLMGGGTDTQYF
>NA|TRBV6-4|NA|TRBJ1-5
TGTGCCAGCTGGACCATCACGGTTGGGGGGCGACGTAGCAATCAGCCCCAGCATTTT
CASWTITVGGRRSNQPQHF
>NA|TRBV5-6|NA|TRBJ2-1
TGTGCCAGCAGCATGCAAGTCCCACCGAATGAGCAGTTCTTC
CASSMQVPPNEQFF
>NA|TRBV5-1|NA|TRBJ2-1
TGCGCCAGCAGCCCCGGTGCGGGTAACAATGAGCAGTTCTTC
CASSPGAGNNEQFF
>NA|TRBV27|NA|TRBJ1-2
TGTGCCAGCAGTTTACGGGGGGCCAGGGGCTCTCCCGATGGCTACACCTTC
CASSLRGARGSPDGYTF
>NA|TRBV7-3|TRBD1|TRBJ2-7
TGTGCCAGCAGCTTAACAGCCGGGACAGGGGTTCACGAGCAGTACTTC
CASSLTAGTGVHEQYF
>NA|TRBV15|NA|TRBJ2-7
TGTGCCACCAGCGTGGGACCGGACTACGAGCAGTACTTC
CATSVGPDYEQYF
>NA|TRBV19|TRBD2|TRBJ2-1
TGTGCCACCTATAGCGGGTCCTACAATGAGCAGTTCTTC
CATYSGSYNEQFF
>few|TRBV2|NA|TRBJ2-5
TGTGCCAGCACACCTAGTACAGAGACCCAGTACTTC
CASTPSTETQYF
>NA|TRBV5-1|TRBD1|TRBJ2-4
TGCGCCAGCAGCTTGGCCGGACAGGGGAAAAACATTCAGTACTTC
CASSLAGQGKNIQYF
>NA|TRBV5-4|TRBD2|TRBJ2-5
TGTGCCAGCCGAAGTAGCGGGACACACCAAGAGACCCAGTACTTC
CASRSSGTHQETQYF
>many|TRBV7-3|TRBD2|TRBJ2-1
TGTGCCAGCAGCTCTAGCGGATCCTACAATGAGCAGTTCTTC
CASSSSGSYNEQFF
>NA|TRBV4-1|NA|TRBJ1-1
TGCGCCAGCAGCCAAGACGGGCGGAACACTGAAGCTTTCTTT
CASSQDGRNTEAFF
>NA|TRBV5-6|TRBD1|TRBJ1-3
TGTGCCAGCAGCCCGACAGGGGGTACCGGAAACACCATATATTTT
CASSPTGGTGNTIYF